This T cell receptor beta chain stems from a study of cytomegalovirus exposure and HLA in healthy donors. Germline CDR1 reads MGHDK; CDR2 reads SYGVNS. The J segment lost 5 bases and the V segment lost 2 bases, leaving 17 bases of the junction unmatched. This CDR3 is built from 18 residues. This clone was seen just once. Primers: 60 Vbeta forward and 13 Jbeta reverse. Sequencing used immunoSEQ multiplex PCR; TCRdb keeps in-frame clones, though not all of them. Among 90,000 to 95,000 clones listed, around four fifths were seen once. The sequence came from a male donor in good health and CMV-seropositive. V usage is TRBV25-1 and J usage is TRBJ1-1; 7 bases map to TRBD1. Specimen: PBMCs. The CDR3 is CASSETTLGGRVGTEAFF. The CDR3 DNA is TGTGCCAGCAGTGAAACTACCTTAGGGGGCAGGGTAGGTACTGAAGCTTTCTTT.